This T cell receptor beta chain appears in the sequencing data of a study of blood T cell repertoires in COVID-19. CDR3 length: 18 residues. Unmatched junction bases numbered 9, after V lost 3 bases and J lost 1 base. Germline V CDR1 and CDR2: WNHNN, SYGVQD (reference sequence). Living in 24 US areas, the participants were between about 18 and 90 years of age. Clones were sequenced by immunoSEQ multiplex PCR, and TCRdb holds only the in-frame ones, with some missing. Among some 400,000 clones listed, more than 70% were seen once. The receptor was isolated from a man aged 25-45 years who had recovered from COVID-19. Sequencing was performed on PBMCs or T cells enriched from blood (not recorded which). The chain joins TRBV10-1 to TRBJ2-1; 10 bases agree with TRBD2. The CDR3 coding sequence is TGCGCCAGCAGTGAATCCAGCGGGGGGGGTCATTCCTACAATGAGCAGTTCTTC. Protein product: CASSESSGGGHSYNEQFF.